This T cell receptor beta chain was identified during a study of CD8+CD57+ T cells in acquired aplastic anemia. Genomic DNA acted as the template from which TCR beta VDJ combination and CDR3 sequence profiling were carried out. TCRdb called the reads again in MiXCR, with one record for every CDR3 protein. The sample yields approximately 190,000 distinct CDR3 sequences, 40% to 50% seen once. Patients selected for sequencing had displayed CD8+CD57+ cell expansion by flow cytometry. Germline V gene data show CDR1 as SQVTM and CDR2 as ANQGSEA. The V gene lost 5 bases and the J gene lost 0 bases, with 5 bases spanning the gap. CDR3 length: 11 amino acids.

The chain is built from TRBV29-1 and TRBJ2-7; D unresolved. The sequence was obtained from a human donor with aplastic anemia. The sequencing sample was made of sorted CD4+, CD8+, or CD8+CD57+ T cells (not recorded which) from PBMCs. Written as DNA, the CDR3 is TGCAGCGTTACCAGCTCCTACGAGCAGTACTTC. Protein product: CSVTSSYEQYF.